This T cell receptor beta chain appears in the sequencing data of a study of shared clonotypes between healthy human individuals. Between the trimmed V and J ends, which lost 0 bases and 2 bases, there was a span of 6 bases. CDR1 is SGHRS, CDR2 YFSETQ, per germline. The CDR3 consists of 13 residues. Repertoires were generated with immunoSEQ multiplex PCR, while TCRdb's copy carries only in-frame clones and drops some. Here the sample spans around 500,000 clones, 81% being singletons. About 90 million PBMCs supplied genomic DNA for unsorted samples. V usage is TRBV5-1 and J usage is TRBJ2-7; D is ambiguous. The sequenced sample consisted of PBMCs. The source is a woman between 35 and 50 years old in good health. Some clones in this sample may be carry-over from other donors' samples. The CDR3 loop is CASSLDEAYEQYF. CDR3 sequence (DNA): TGCGCCAGCAGCTTGGACGAGGCCTACGAGCAGTACTTC.